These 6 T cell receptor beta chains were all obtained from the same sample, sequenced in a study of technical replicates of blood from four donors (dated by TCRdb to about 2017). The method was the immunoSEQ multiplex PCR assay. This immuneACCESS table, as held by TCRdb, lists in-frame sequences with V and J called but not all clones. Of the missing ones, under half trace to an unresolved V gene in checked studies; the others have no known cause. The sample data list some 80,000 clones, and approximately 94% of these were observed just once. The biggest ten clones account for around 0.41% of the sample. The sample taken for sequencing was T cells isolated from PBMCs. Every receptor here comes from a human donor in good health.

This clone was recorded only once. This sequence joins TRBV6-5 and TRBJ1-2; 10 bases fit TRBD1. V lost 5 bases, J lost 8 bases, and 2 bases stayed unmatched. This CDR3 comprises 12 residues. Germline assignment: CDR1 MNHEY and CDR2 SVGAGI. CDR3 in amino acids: CASSGTGEGYTF. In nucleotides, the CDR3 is TGTGCCAGCAGTGGGACAGGGGAAGGCTACACCTTC.

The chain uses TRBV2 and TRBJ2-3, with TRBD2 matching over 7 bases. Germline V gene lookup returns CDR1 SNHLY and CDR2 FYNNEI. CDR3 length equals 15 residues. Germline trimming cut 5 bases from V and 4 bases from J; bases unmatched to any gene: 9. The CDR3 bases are TGTGCCAGCAGTATATGGGAGGGAGTCGCAGATACGCAGTATTTT. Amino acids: CASSIWEGVADTQYF.

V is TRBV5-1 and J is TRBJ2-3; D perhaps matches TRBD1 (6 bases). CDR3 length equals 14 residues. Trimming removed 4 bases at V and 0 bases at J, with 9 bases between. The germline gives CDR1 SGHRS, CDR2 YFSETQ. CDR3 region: CASSITGSTDTQYF. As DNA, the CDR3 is TGCGCCAGCAGCATTACAGGGAGCACAGATACGCAGTATTTT.

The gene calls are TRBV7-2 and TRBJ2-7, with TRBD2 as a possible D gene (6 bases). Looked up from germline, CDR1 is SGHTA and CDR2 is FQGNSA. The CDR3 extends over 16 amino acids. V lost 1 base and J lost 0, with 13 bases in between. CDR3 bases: TGTGCCAGCAGCTTAGAGGGACTGACTAGCTCCTACGAGCAGTACTTC. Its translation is CASSLEGLTSSYEQYF.

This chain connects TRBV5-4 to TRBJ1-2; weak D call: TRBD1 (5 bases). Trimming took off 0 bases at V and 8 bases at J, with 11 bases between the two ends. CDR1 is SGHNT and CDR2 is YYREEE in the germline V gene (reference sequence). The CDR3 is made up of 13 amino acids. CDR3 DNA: TGTGCCAGCAGCTTGGGGGACTTTAGAGGCTACACCTTC. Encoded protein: CASSLGDFRGYTF.

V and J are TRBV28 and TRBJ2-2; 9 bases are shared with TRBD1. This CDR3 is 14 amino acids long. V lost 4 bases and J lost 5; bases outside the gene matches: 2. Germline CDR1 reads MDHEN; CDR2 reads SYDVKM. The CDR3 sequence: CASSYRGLTGELFF. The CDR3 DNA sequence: TGTGCCAGCAGTTACAGGGGGCTGACCGGGGAGCTGTTTTTT.